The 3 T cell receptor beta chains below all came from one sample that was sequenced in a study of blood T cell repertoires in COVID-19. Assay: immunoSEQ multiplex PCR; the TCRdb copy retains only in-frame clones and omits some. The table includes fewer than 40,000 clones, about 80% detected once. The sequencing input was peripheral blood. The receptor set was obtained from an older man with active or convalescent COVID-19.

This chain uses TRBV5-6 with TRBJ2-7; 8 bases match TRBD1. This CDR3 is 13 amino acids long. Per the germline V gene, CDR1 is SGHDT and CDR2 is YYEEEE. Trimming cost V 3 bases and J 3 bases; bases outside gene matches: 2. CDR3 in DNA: TGTGCCAGCAGCTCGACAGGGGACTACGAGCAGTACTTC. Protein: CASSSTGDYEQYF.

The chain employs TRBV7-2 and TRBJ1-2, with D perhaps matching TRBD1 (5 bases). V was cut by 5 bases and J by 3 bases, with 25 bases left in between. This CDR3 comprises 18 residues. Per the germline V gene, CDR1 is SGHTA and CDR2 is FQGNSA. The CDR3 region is CASSPPPRVKTDHYGYTF. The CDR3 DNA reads TGTGCCAGCAGCCCCCCGCCCCGAGTAAAGACAGACCACTATGGCTACACCTTC.

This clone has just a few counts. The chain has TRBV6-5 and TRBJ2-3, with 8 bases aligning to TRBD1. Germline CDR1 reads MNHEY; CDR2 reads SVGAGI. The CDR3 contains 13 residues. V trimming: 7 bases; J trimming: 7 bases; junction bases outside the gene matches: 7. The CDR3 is CASTRTGSNTQYF. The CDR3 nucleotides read TGTGCCAGCACCAGGACAGGGTCAAATACGCAGTATTTT.